This T cell receptor (beta chain) emerged from a study of shared clonotypes between healthy human individuals. Study in general: CD4 naive and CD4 memory each took three plates per donor, while CD8 naive took two and CD8 memory one. Study-wide findings and caveats: In the sorted subsets, rarefaction showed sequencing was incomplete despite large depth.

Naive CD8 populations comprised CD45RO-negative cells positively selected for CCR7, excluding terminally differentiated effector memory CD45RA+ cells. Donors included only healthy HIV-negative adults lacking recent acute infections or vaccinations. Comment on this clone: Its antigen is not identified.

In the authors' methods: Filtering differed since immunoSEQ provided only junctions, with no quality scores. Sequenced by immunoSEQ multiplex PCR; TCRdb stores in-frame clones only, minus some. Clonal size and the V and J genes are those of that table, whereas D and trimming came from the DNA. The sample gives about 600,000 clones, 98% of which show up once; roughly 0.29% is in the top ten. The CDR3 has 13 amino acids. CDR1 is WNHNN, CDR2 SYGVQD, per germline (reference sequence). The trim removed 6 bases at V and 8 bases at J, leaving 7 bases unmatched. Sequenced sample: naive CD8+ T cells sorted from blood. The TCR was taken from a man in his thirties or forties in good health. The chain joins TRBV10-1 to TRBJ1-1, with TRBD1 matching over 9 bases. The CDR3 is CASRTGTGTEAFF. The DNA for the CDR3 is TGCGCCAGCAGGACCGGGACAGGGACCGAAGCTTTCTTT.